A selection of T cell receptor beta chains follows, all from one sample in a study of OX40 agonist ivuxolimab in advanced cancers. The data were produced by immunoSEQ multiplex PCR, yet TCRdb's version contains in-frame clones alone and is incomplete. The data contain about 54,000 clones, 84% of them seen just once; the ten biggest clones take up approximately 1.2%. Sequencing used CD4+ or CD8+ T cells sorted from blood, obtained in a trial of the OX40 agonist ivuxolimab. The receptors originated from an adult with an advanced solid tumor such as melanoma, head and neck, liver or kidney cancer. Each CDR3 is given with its conserved first and last residue. The D gene is left open where the match is weak. Clone size is stated in some rows and not others, as once, few, many or a class when expanded.

d_gene	v_gene	j_gene	abundance	CDR3nt	CDR3aa
TRBD2	TRBV19	TRBJ2-5	.	TGTGCCAGCTCACCGCCGAGAAGAGCGGGGATCCAAGAGACCCAGTACTTC	CASSPPRRAGIQETQYF
TRBD2	TRBV11-2	TRBJ2-2	.	TGTGCCAGCAGCTACCTAGCGGGAGGGCCGACCACCGGGGAGCTGTTTTTT	CASSYLAGGPTTGELFF
TRBD1	TRBV28	TRBJ1-1	once	TGTGCCAGCAGTAACCCGGGACAGCTGGCTTTCTTT	CASSNPGQLAFF
.	TRBV7-2	TRBJ1-4	once	TGTGCCAGCAGCTTACAAGCTTCGGCCGCTAATGAAAAACTGTTTTTT	CASSLQASAANEKLFF
.	TRBV28	TRBJ2-7	.	TGTGCCAGCAGTTACCGAAGGCGAGAGCAGTACTTC	CASSYRRREQYF
.	TRBV5-1	TRBJ2-3	.	TGCGCCAGCAGAGCTGGACAGACTAGCACAGATACGCAGTATTTT	CASRAGQTSTDTQYF
.	TRBV18	TRBJ1-4	few	TGTGCCAGCTCACCGCAGGGGCCGGGCGATGAAAAACTGTTTTTT	CASSPQGPGDEKLFF
.	TRBV5-4	TRBJ2-5	.	TGTGCCAGCAGTCTGGACCCAGGGCGGGATGAGACCCAGTACTTC	CASSLDPGRDETQYF
.	TRBV6-6	TRBJ2-3	.	TGTGCCAGCAGTTATTCGACCCTGACTTCCACAGATACGCAGTATTTT	CASSYSTLTSTDTQYF
.	TRBV27	TRBJ2-7	.	TGTGCCAGCAGTTTCCCCGGGGGCTACGAGCAGTACTTC	CASSFPGGYEQYF
.	TRBV15	TRBJ2-5	.	TGTGCCACCAGCAGAGATATAGGAAGTGTGACCCAGTACTTC	CATSRDIGSVTQYF
.	TRBV28	TRBJ2-5	.	TGTGCCAGCAGTTGGGAATACGCCCGGGGGGAGACCCAGTACTTC	CASSWEYARGETQYF
.	TRBV28	TRBJ1-1	.	TGTGCCAGCAGTTTATTGGTCGGGGGCACTGAAGCTTTCTTT	CASSLLVGGTEAFF
.	TRBV29-1	TRBJ2-1	.	TGCAGCGCTAGCGAGGCTGGCGGCAATGAGCAGTTCTTC	CSASEAGGNEQFF
.	TRBV9	TRBJ1-1	.	TGTGCCAGCAGCGCCGCGGGGTCCTCGGATGAAGCTTTCTTT	CASSAAGSSDEAFF
.	TRBV5-1	TRBJ2-7	.	TGCGCCAGCAGGGGAAAGCTGGGGGAGCAGTACTTC	CASRGKLGEQYF
TRBD1	TRBV7-3	TRBJ2-1	.	TGTGCCAGCAGCCGAGGGACAGGGGTTCTCGATGAGCAGTTCTTC	CASSRGTGVLDEQFF
.	TRBV7-9	TRBJ1-4	.	TGTGCCAGCAGCCCTAACCAAGGGGGACGGAGTGAAAAACTGTTTTTT	CASSPNQGGRSEKLFF
TRBD2	TRBV9	TRBJ2-1	.	TGTGCCAGCAGCGTAGGACTAGCGGGAGACAATGAGCAGTTCTTC	CASSVGLAGDNEQFF
.	TRBV30	TRBJ1-5	.	TGTGCCTGGAGTACTGGCCAGGGGATCGCGGCCCAGCATTTT	CAWSTGQGIAAQHF
TRBD2	TRBV5-8	TRBJ2-1	once	TGTGCCAGCAGCTTGGGGGGCGGGAGGGCCCTATACAATGAGCAGTTCTTC	CASSLGGGRALYNEQFF
.	TRBV6-6	TRBJ1-1	once	TGTGCCAGCCGTTTGAACAAGGCGAGCACTGAAGCTTTCTTT	CASRLNKASTEAFF
.	TRBV15	TRBJ1-2	.	TGTGCCACCAGCAGAGAATGGAGGGATGGCTACACCTTC	CATSREWRDGYTF